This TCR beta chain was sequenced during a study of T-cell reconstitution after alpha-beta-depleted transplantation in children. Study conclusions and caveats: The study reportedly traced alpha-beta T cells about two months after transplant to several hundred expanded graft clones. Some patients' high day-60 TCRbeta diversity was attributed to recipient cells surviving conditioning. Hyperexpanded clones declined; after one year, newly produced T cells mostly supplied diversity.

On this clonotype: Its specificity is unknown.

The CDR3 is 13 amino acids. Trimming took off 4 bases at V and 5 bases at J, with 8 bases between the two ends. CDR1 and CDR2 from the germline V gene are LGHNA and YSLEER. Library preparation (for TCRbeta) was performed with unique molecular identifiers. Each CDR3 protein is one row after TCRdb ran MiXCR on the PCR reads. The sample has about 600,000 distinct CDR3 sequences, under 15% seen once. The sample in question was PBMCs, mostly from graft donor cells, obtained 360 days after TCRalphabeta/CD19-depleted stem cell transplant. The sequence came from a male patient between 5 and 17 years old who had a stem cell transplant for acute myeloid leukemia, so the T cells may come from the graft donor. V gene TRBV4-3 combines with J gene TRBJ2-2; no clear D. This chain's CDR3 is CASSPVGTGELFF. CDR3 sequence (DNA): TGCGCCAGCAGCCCGGTGGGGACCGGGGAGCTGTTTTTT.